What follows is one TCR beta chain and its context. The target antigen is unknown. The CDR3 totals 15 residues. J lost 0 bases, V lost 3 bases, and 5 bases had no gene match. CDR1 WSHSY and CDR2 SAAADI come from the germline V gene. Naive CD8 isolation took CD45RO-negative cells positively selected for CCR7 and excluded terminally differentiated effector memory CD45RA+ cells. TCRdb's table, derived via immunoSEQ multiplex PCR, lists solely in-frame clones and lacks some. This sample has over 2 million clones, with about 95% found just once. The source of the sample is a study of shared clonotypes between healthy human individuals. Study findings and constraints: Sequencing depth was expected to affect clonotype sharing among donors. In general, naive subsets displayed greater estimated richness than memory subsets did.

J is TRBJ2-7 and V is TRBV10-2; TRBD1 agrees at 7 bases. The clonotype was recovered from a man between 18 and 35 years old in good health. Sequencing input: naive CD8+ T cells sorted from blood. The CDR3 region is CASSEGDRSSYEQYF. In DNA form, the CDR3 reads TGCGCCAGCAGTGAAGGGGACAGAAGCTCCTACGAGCAGTACTTC.